This T cell receptor (beta chain) was found in a study of post-analysis software for immune sequencing data. Study-wide results and limits: Five or six TRBV segments, TRBV5-6, TRBV5-1 and TRBV20-1 among them, were found more frequent in patients than controls.

Researchers reported that TCR beta cDNA libraries carried unique molecular identifiers. MiXCR, applied by TCRdb to the PCR reads, yields one record per CDR3 protein. The sample lists around 770,000 distinct CDR3 sequences; about 43% were seen once. As for this clonotype: Its antigen is unknown.

With 0 bases clipped from V and 7 bases from J, the junction kept 18 bases outside the gene matches. CDR1 and CDR2 (germline): SGHTA, FQGNSA. This CDR3 region has 18 residues. The sequence was collected from a girl aged 10-17 years with multiple sclerosis. The rearrangement joins TRBV7-2 to TRBJ2-7, with 7 bases aligning to TRBD2. The sequencing input was blood. CDR3 DNA sequence: TGTGCCAGCAGCTTAGCAAGCCTAGCGGCGATCCCGTACAATGAGCAGTACTTC. The encoded protein is CASSLASLAAIPYNEQYF.